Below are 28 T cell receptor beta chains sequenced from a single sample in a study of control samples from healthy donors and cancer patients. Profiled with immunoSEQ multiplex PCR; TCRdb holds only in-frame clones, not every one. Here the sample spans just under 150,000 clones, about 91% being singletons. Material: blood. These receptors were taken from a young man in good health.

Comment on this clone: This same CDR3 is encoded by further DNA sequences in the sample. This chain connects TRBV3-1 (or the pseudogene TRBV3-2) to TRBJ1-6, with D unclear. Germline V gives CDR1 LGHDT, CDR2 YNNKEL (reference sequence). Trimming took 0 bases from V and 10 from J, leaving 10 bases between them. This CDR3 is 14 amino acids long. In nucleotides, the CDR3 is TGTGCCAGCAGCCAAGATCAAACCCCGTCACCCCTCCACTTT. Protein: CASSQDQTPSPLHF.

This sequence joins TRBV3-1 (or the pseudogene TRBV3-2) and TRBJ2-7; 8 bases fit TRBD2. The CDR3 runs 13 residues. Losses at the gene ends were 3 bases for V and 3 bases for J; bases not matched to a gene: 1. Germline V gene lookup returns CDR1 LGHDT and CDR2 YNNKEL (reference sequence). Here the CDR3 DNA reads TGTGCCAGCAGCCACGGGGGGGACTACGAGCAGTACTTC. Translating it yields CASSHGGDYEQYF.

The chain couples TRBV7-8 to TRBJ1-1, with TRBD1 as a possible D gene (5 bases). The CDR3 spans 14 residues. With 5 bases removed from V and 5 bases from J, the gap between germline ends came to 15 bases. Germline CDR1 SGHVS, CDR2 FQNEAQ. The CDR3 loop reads CASSPQGKLTEAFF. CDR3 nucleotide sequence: TGTGCCAGCAGCCCCCAGGGAAAACTGACTGAAGCTTTCTTT.

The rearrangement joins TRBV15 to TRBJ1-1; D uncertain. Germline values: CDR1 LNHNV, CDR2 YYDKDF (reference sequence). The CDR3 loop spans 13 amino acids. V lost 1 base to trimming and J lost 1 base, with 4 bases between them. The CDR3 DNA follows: TGTGCCACCAGCAGAGTTGGGAACACTGAAGCTTTCTTT. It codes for CATSRVGNTEAFF.

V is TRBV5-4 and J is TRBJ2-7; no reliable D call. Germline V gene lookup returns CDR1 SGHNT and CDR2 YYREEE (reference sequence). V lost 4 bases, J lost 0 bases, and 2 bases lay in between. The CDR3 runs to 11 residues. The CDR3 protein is CASSNSYEQYF. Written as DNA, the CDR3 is TGTGCCAGCAGCAACTCCTACGAGCAGTACTTC. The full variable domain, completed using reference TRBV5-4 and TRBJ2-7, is ETGVTQSPTHLIKTRGQQVTLRCSSQSGHNTVSWYQQALGQGPQFIFQYYREEENGRGNFPPRFSGLQFPNYSSELNVNALELDDSALYLCASSNSYEQYFGPGTRLTVT.

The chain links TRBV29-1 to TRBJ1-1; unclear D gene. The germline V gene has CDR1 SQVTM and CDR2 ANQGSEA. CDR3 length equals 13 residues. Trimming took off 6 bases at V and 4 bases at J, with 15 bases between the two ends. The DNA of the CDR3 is TGCAGCGTCGTGGACGGGAGGAGCACTGAAGCTTTCTTT. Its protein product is CSVVDGRSTEAFF.

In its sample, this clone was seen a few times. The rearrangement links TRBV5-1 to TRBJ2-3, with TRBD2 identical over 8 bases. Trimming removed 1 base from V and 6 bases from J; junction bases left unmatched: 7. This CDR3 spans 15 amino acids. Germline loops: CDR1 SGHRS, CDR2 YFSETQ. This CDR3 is CASSLSGRGGDTQYF. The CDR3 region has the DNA TGCGCCAGCAGCTTGTCTGGCCGGGGGGGCGATACGCAGTATTTT.

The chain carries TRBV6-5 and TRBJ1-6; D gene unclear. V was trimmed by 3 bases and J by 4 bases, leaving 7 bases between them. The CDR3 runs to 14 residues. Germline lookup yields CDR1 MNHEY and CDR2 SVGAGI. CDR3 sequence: CASSYLGYNSPLHF. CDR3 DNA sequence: TGTGCCAGCAGTTATTTAGGATATAATTCACCCCTCCACTTT.

The CDR3 DNA reads as TGTGCCAGCAGCGTAGATGGACAGGGCACAGATACGCAGTATTTT. Protein product: CASSVDGQGTDTQYF. The chain couples TRBV9 to TRBJ2-3; 7 bases map to TRBD1. CDR1 and CDR2 from the germline V gene are SGDLS and YYNGEE. The CDR3 sequence is 15 residues long. J lost 1 base, V lost 0 bases, and 2 bases had no gene match.

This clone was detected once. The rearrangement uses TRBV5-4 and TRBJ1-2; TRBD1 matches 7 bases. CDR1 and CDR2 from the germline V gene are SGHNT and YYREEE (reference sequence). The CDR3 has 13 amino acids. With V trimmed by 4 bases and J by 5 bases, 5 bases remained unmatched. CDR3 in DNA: TGTGCCAGCAGCCCAGGGGGAGTATATGGCTACACCTTC. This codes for CASSPGGVYGYTF. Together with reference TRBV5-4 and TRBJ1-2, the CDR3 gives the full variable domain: ETGVTQSPTHLIKTRGQQVTLRCSSQSGHNTVSWYQQALGQGPQFIFQYYREEENGRGNFPPRFSGLQFPNYSSELNVNALELDDSALYLCASSPGGVYGYTFGSGTRLTVV.

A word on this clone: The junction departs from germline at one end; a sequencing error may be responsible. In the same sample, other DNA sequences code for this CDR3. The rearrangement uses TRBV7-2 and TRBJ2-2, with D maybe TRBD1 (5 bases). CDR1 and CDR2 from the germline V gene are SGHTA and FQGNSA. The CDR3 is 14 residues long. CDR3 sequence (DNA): TGCGCCAGCAGCTTAAAACAGGCCCTCGGGGAGCTGTTTTTT. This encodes CASSLKQALGELFF.

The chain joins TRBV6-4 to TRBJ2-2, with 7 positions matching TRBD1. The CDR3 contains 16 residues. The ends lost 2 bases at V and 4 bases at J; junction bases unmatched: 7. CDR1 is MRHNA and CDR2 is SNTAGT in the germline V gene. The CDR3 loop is CASSDRNRGVTGELFF. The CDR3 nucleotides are TGTGCCAGCAGTGACAGGAACAGGGGTGTCACCGGGGAGCTGTTTTTT.

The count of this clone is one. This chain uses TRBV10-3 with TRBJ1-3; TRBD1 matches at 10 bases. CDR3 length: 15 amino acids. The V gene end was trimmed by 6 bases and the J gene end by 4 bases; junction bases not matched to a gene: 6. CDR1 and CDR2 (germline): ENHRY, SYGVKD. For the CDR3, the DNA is TGTGCCATCAGCCGGGACAGGGGATCCGGAAACACCATATATTTT. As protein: CAISRDRGSGNTIYF.

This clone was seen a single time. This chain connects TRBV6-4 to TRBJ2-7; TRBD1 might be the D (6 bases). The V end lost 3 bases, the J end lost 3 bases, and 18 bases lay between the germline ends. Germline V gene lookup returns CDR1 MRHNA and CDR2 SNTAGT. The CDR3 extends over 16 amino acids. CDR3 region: CASSDPQRDKFYEQYF. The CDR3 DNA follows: TGTGCCAGCAGTGATCCTCAGAGGGACAAATTCTACGAGCAGTACTTC.

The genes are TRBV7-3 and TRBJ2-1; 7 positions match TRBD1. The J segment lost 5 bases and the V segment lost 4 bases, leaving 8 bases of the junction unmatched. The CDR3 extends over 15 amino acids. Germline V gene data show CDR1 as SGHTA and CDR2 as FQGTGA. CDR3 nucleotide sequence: TGTGCCAGCAGCTATGAGGGGGCGGTAAACAATGAGCAGTTCTTC. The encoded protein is CASSYEGAVNNEQFF.

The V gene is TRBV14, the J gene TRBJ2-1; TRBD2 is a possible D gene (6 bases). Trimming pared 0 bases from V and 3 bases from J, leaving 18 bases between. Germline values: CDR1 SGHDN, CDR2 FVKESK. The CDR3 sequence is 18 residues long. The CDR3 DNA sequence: TGTGCCAGCAGCCAAGATAAGGCAGTGGCGGGGCTCTACAATGAGCAGTTCTTC. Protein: CASSQDKAVAGLYNEQFF.

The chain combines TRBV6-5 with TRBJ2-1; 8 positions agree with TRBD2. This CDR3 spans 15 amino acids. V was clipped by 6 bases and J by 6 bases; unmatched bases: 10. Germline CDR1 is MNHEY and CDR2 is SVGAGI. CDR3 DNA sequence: TGTGCCAGCAGCCTCCTAGCGGGTGGACTCAATGAGCAGTTCTTC. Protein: CASSLLAGGLNEQFF.

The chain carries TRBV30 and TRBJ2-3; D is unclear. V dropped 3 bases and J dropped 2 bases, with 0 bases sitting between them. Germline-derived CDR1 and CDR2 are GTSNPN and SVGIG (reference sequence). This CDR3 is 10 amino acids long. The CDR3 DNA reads TGTGCCTGGAGCACAGATACGCAGTATTTT. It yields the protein CAWSTDTQYF.

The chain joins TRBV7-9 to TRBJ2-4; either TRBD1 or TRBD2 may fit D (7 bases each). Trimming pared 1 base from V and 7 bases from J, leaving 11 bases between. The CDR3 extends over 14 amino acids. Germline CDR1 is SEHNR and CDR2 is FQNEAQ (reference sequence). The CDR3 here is CASSLDRGGNIQYF. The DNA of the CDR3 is TGTGCCAGCAGCTTAGACAGGGGAGGGAACATTCAGTACTTC.

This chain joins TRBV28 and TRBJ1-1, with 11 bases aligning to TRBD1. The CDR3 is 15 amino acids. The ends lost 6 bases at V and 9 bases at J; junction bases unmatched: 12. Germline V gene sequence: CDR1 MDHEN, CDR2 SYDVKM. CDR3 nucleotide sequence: TGTGCCAGCAGACAGCCTGGGACAGGGGGGGATAAAGCTTTCTTT. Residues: CASRQPGTGGDKAFF.

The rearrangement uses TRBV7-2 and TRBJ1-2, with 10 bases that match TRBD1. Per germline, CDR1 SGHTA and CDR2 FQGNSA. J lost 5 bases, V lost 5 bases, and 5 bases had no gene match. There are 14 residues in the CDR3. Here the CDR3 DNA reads TGTGCCAGCAGCCCCCGGACAGGGGGGTATGGCTACACCTTC. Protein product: CASSPRTGGYGYTF.

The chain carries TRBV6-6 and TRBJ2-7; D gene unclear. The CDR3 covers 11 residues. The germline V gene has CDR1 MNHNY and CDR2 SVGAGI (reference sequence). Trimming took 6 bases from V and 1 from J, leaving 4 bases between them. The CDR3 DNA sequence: TGTGCCAGCAGCGATTCCTACGAGCAGTACTTC. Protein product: CASSDSYEQYF.

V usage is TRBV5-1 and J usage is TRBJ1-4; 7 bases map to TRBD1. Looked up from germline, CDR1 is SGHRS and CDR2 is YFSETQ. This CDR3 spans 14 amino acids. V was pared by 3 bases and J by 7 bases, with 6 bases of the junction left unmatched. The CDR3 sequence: CASSSYGQAEKLFF. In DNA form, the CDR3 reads TGCGCCAGCAGCTCCTACGGACAGGCTGAAAAACTGTTTTTT. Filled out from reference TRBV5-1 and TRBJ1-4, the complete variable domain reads KAGVTQTPRYLIKTRGQQVTLSCSPISGHRSVSWYQQTPGQGLQFLFEYFSETQRNKGNFPGRFSGRQFSNSRSEMNVSTLELGDSALYLCASSSYGQAEKLFFGSGTQLSVL.

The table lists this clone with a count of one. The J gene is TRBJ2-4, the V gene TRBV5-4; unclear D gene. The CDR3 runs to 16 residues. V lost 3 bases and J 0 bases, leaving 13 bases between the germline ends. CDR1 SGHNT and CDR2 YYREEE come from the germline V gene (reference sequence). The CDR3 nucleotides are TGTGCCAGCAGCTCTGACCCCGGAGTAGCCAAAAACATTCAGTACTTC. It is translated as CASSSDPGVAKNIQYF.

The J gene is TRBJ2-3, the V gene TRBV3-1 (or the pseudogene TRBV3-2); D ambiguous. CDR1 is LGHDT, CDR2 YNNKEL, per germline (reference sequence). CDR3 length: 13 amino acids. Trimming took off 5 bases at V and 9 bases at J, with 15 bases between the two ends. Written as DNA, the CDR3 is TGTGCCAGCAGCAAGCAACTGGCGCTGACGCAGTATTTT. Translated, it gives CASSKQLALTQYF.

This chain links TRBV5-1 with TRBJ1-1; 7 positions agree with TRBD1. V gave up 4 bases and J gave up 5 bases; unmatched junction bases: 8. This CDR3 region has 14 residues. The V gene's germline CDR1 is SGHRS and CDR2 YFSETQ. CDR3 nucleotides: TGCGCCAGCAGCCCGGGACAGAGTCTTACTGAAGCTTTCTTT. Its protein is CASSPGQSLTEAFF.

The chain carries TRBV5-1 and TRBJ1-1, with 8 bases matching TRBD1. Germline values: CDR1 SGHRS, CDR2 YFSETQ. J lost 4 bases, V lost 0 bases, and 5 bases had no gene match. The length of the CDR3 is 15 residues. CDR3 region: CASSLGAGGGTEAFF. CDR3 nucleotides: TGCGCCAGCAGCTTGGGGGCAGGGGGCGGCACTGAAGCTTTCTTT.

The CDR3 sequence is CASSKQGSGANVLTF. Written as DNA, the CDR3 is TGTGCCAGCAGCAAACAGGGCTCTGGGGCCAACGTCCTGACTTTC. This chain connects TRBV13 to TRBJ2-6; a possible D gene is TRBD1 (6 bases). The CDR3 spans 15 residues. Between the trimmed V and J ends, which lost 5 bases and 0 bases, there was a span of 8 bases. Germline lookup yields CDR1 PRHDT and CDR2 FYEKMQ (reference sequence).